Sequencing of this T cell receptor beta chain was carried out in a study of blood T cells in healthy people across ages. In this sample, this clonotype turned up a few times. Germline assignment: CDR1 KGHDR and CDR2 SFDVKD. This CDR3 spans 15 amino acids. Trimming took 2 bases from V and 9 from J, leaving 16 bases between them. Primers used in a second PCR of about 6 to 12 cycles were a sample-barcoded 5' primer and a J-beta primer mix. TCRdb re-analysed the 5' RACE reads in MiXCR, keeping a single row per CDR3 protein. The sample comprises around 790,000 distinct CDR3 sequences, around two fifths of which are singletons, and about 19% rests with the top ten.

The rearrangement links TRBV24-1 to TRBJ2-1; D is undetermined. This clonotype was sampled from a man aged 60 to 69 in good health. Sequences were obtained from blood. The DNA for the CDR3 is TGTGCCACCAGTGATTATGACACCCTGCTGGGTGAGCAGTTCTTC. This encodes CATSDYDTLLGEQFF.